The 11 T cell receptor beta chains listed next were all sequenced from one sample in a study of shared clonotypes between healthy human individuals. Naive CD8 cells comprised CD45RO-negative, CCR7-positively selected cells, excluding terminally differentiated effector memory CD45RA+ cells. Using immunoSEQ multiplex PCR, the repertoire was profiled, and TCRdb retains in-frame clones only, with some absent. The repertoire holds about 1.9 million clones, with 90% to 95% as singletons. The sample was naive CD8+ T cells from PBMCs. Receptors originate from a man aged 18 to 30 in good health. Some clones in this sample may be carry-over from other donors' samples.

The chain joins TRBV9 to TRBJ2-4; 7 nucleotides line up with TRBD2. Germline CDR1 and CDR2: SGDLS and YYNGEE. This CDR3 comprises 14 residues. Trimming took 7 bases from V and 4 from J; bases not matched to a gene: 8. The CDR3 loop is CASGGGSGKNIQYF. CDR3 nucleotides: TGTGCCAGCGGTGGCGGGAGCGGGAAAAACATTCAGTACTTC.

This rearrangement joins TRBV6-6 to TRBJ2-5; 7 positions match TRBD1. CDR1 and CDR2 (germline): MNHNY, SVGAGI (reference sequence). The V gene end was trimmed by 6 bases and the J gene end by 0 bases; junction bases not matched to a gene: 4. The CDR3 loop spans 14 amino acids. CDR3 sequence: CASSPDRDQETQYF. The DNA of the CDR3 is TGTGCCAGCAGCCCAGACAGGGACCAAGAGACCCAGTACTTC.

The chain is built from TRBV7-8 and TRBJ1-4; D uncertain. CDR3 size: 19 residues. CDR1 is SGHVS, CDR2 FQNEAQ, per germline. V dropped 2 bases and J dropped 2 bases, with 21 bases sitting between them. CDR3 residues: CASSLLQEGRGRTNEKLFF. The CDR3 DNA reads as TGTGCCAGCAGCTTATTGCAGGAGGGTCGTGGCAGGACTAATGAAAAACTGTTTTTT.

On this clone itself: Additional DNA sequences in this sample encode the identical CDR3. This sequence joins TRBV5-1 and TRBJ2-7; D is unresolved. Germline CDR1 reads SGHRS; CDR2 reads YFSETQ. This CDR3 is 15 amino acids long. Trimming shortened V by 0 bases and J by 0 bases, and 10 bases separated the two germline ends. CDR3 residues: CASSLGRGPSYEQYF. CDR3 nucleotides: TGCGCCAGCAGCTTGGGGCGTGGACCCTCCTACGAGCAGTACTTC.

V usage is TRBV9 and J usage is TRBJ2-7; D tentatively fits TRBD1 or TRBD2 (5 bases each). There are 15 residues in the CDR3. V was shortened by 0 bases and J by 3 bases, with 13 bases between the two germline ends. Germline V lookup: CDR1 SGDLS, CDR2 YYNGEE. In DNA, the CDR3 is TGTGCCAGCAGCGTAGCGGGGCACCCCAACTACGAGCAGTACTTC. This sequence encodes CASSVAGHPNYEQYF.

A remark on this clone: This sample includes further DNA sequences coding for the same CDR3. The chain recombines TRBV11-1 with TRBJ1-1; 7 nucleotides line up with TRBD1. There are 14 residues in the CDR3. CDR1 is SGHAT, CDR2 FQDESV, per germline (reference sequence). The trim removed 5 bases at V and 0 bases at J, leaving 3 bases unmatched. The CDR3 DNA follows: TGTGCCAGCAGCCCGACAGGGCTGAACACTGAAGCTTTCTTT. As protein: CASSPTGLNTEAFF. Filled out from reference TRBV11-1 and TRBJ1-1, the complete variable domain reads EAEVAQSPRYKITEKSQAVAFWCDPISGHATLYWYRQILGQGPELLVQFQDESVVDDSQLPKDRFSAERLKGVDSTLKIQPAELGDSAMYLCASSPTGLNTEAFFGQGTRLTVV.

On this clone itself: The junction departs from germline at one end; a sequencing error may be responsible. CDR3 protein: CATSGTSTDTQYF. The CDR3 bases are TGTGCCACCAGCGGGACTAGCACAGATACGCAGTATTTT. The chain is built from TRBV11-2 and TRBJ2-3; 7 bases map to TRBD2. Germline CDR1 and CDR2: SGHAT and FQNNGV. The CDR3 runs to 13 residues.

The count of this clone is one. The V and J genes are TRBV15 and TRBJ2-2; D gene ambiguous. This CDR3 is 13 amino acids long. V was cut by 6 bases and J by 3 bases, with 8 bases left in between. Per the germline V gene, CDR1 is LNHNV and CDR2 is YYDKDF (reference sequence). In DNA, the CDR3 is TGTGCCACCAGACCGGGCGACACCGGGGAGCTGTTTTTT. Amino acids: CATRPGDTGELFF.

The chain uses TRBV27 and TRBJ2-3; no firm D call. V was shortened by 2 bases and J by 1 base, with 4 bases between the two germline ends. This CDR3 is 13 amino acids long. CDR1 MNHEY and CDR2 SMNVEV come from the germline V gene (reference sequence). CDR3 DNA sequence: TGTGCCAGCAGTTTAGAGGGCACAGATACGCAGTATTTT. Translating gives CASSLEGTDTQYF.

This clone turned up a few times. The CDR3 DNA reads as TGTGCCAGCAGTTATCGGACAGCCGAAGCTTTCTTT. It yields the protein CASSYRTAEAFF. The chain carries TRBV7-9 and TRBJ1-1; D perhaps matches TRBD1 (6 bases). Trimming stripped 6 bases from V and 8 bases from J, with 13 bases between. Germline V CDR1 and CDR2: SEHNR, FQNEAQ (reference sequence). The CDR3 is made up of 12 amino acids. Full variable domain (remainder filled in from reference TRBV7-9 and TRBJ1-1): DTGVSQNPRHKITKRGQNVTFRCDPISEHNRLYWYRQTLGQGPEFLTYFQNEAQLEKSRLLSDRFSAERPKGSFSTLEIQRTEQGDSAMYLCASSYRTAEAFFGQGTRLTVV.

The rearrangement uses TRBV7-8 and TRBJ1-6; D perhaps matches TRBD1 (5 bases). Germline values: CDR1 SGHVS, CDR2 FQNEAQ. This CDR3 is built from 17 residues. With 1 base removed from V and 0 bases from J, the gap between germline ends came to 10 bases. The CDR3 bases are TGTGCCAGCAGCTTAGAGTGGGGGAGCTCCTATAATTCACCCCTCCACTTT. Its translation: CASSLEWGSSYNSPLHF. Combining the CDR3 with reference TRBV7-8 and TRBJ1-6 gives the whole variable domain GAGVSQSPRYKVAKRGQDVALRCDPISGHVSLFWYQQALGQGPEFLTYFQNEAQLDKSGLPSDRFFAERPEGSVSTLKIQRTQQEDSAVYLCASSLEWGSSYNSPLHFGNGTRLTVT.